This TCR beta chain comes out of a study of persistence of HIV-infected CD4 T cells. This was the immunoSEQ version 4 assay in survey mode. Repertoires were generated with immunoSEQ multiplex PCR, while TCRdb's copy carries only in-frame clones and drops some. The sample lists 25,000 to 35,000 clones, more than 75% occurring once. Notes on the study in general: TCRbeta richness was lower in CMV- and Gag-responding cells than in anti-CD3/anti-CD28-responding cells. Antigen-responding cells were enriched for degenerate expanded CDR3beta sequences.

Lysates of CMV-infected fibroblasts at approximately 10 ug/mL stimulated these cells. Memory cells lacking CD40L and CD69 with high CD45RO were sorted. Stimulated PBMCs had first been depleted of CD8+ T cells. The CDR3 runs to 15 residues. Germline V lookup: CDR1 SGHRS, CDR2 YFSETQ. Trimming shortened V by 4 bases and J by 0 bases, and 11 bases separated the two germline ends. The table lists this clone with a few counts. No antigen is known for it. The TCR originated in an adult man with HIV who was CMV-seropositive. The chain joins TRBV5-1 to TRBJ2-1; perhaps TRBD1 as D (5 bases). The source was CD4+ T cells sorted from PBMCs after 18-hour stimulation, collected from a patient who received antiretroviral therapy. The CDR3, as DNA: TGCGCCAGCAGCCGGACAAGAGACTCCTACAATGAGCAGTTCTTC. This translates into CASSRTRDSYNEQFF.